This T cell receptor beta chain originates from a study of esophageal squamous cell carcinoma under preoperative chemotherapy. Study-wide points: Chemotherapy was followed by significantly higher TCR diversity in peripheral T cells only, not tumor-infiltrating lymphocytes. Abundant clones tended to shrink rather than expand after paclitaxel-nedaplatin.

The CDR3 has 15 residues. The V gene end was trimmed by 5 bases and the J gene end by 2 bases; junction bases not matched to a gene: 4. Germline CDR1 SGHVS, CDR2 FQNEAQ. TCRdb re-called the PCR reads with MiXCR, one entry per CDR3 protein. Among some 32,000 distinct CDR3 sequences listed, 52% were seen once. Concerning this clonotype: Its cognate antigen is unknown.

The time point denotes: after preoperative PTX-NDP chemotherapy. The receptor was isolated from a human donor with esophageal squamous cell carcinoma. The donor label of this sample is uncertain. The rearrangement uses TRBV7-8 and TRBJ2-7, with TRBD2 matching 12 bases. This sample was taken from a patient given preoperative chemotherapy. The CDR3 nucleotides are TGTGCCAGCAGCCCGACTAGCGGGAGCACCTACGAGCAGTACTTC. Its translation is CASSPTSGSTYEQYF.